The clone carrying this TCR beta chain was seen a handful of times. The antigen is undetermined. Trimming removed 3 bases from V and 5 bases from J, with 17 bases in between. Germline lookup yields CDR1 MDHEN and CDR2 SYDVKM. The CDR3 length is 15 residues. The data originate from a study of response to subunit inactivated influenza vaccine. Study outcomes and limitations: New T cells are recruited in small numbers by each seasonal influenza vaccination, according to the authors' suggestion.

One entry per CDR3 protein, called by TCRdb with MiXCR from the RT-PCR reads. Of some 480,000 distinct CDR3 sequences listed, 11% are singletons. The source was PBMCs from blood, collected about 40 days after vaccination. The receptor's source is a man between 50 and 59 years old who received an inactivated influenza vaccine. The rearrangement links TRBV28 to TRBJ2-7; D call uncertain. Written as DNA, the CDR3 is TGTGCCAGCAGTTTGGGTACGACTCTTCTCCACGAGCAGTACTTC. Protein sequence: CASSLGTTLLHEQYF. Supplemented by reference TRBV28 and TRBJ2-7, the full variable domain reads DVKVTQSSRYLVKRTGEKVFLECVQDMDHENMFWYRQDPGLGLRLIYFSYDVKMKEKGDIPEGYSVSREKKERFSLILESASTNQTSMYLCASSLGTTLLHEQYFGPGTRLTVT.